The clone carrying this T cell receptor (beta chain) was seen many times. This CDR3 comprises 14 residues. Trimming cost V 6 bases and J 5 bases; bases outside gene matches: 7. Germline V CDR1 and CDR2: MNHEY, SMNVEV (reference sequence). This entry belongs to a study of T-cell reconstitution after alpha-beta-depleted transplantation in children. For TCRbeta, the library was prepared with unique molecular identifiers. MiXCR was run by TCRdb on the PCR reads, yielding one entry per CDR3 protein. The sample records 500,000 to 600,000 distinct CDR3 sequences, approximately 20% being singletons. This specimen consisted of PBMCs from the stem cell graft donor, obtained from the stem cell graft. The receptor's source is a human donor who donated a stem cell graft to a child with acute lymphoblastic leukemia. The chain couples TRBV27 to TRBJ2-7; 10 positions agree with TRBD2. CDR3 sequence: CASRSSGRSNEQYF. DNA for the CDR3: TGTGCCAGCAGGTCTAGCGGGAGATCGAACGAGCAGTACTTC.